The 19 T cell receptor beta chains below come from one sample, sequenced in a study of T cell responses to AZD1222 COVID-19 vaccine. The assay was immunoSEQ multiplex PCR, and TCRdb's table has in-frame clones only and misses some. Found here are about 140,000 clones; the top ten clones hold about 2.2%. The sample consisted of peripheral blood. All receptors come from an adult in good health.

The chain has TRBV18 and TRBJ2-3; D unresolved. V dropped 1 base and J dropped 2 bases, with 7 bases sitting between them. CDR1 KGHSH and CDR2 LQKENI come from the germline V gene. The CDR3 totals 14 residues. The CDR3 loop is CASSPLQNTDTQYF. The CDR3 coding sequence is TGTGCCAGCTCACCACTACAAAACACAGATACGCAGTATTTT.

This rearrangement joins TRBV4-2 to TRBJ1-5; D uncertain. This CDR3 region has 13 residues. Deletions cut 3 bases from V and 4 bases from J, with 7 bases between. Germline V CDR1 and CDR2: LGHNA, YNFKEQ. CDR3 DNA sequence: TGTGCCAGCAGCCAGGATAATAATCAGCCCCAGCATTTT. This gives the protein CASSQDNNQPQHF.

This chain uses TRBV18 with TRBJ2-7; D gene uncertain. The CDR3 loop spans 13 amino acids. Germline V gives CDR1 KGHSH, CDR2 LQKENI. V lost 3 bases to trimming and J lost 3 bases, with 9 bases between them. CDR3 coding DNA: TGTGCCAGCTCACCTGGGCCCATCTACGAGCAGTACTTC. Translation: CASSPGPIYEQYF.

CDR3 in DNA: TGTGCCAGCAGTCCGACTAGCGGGGGGGAGTCAGATACGCAGTATTTT. It yields the protein CASSPTSGGESDTQYF. The gene calls are TRBV2 and TRBJ2-3; 14 nucleotides line up with TRBD2. This CDR3 comprises 16 residues. Germline CDR1 and CDR2: SNHLY and FYNNEI. V shed 5 bases and J 4 bases; nucleotides not matched to a gene: 5.

The V call is TRBV7-2, the J call TRBJ2-7, with D perhaps assigned TRBD1 or TRBD2 (5 bases each). The germline V gene has CDR1 SGHTA and CDR2 FQGNSA. The CDR3 totals 15 residues. Trimming took off 2 bases at V and 4 bases at J, with 15 bases between the two ends. The CDR3 is CASSLRGVGFYEQYF. The CDR3 DNA follows: TGTGCCAGCAGCTTAAGGGGAGTCGGGTTTTACGAGCAGTACTTC.

This chain links TRBV4-2 with TRBJ2-5; 12 bases map to TRBD2. J was trimmed by 2 bases and V by 2 bases; bases with no gene match: 3. This CDR3 contains 16 residues. CDR1 LGHNA and CDR2 YNFKEQ come from the germline V gene. CDR3 bases: TGTGCCAGCAGCCAACCACTAGCGGGGGGACAAGAGACCCAGTACTTC. Translation: CASSQPLAGGQETQYF.

The rearrangement joins TRBV11-2 to TRBJ2-1; the match to TRBD1 covers 12 bases. This CDR3 is 16 amino acids long. Germline loops: CDR1 SGHAT, CDR2 FQNNGV. Trimming at V came to 1 base and at J to 7 bases, leaving 5 bases not matched to a gene. CDR3 sequence reads: CASSLGGTGGLNEQFF. For the CDR3, the DNA is TGTGCCAGCAGCTTAGGCGGGACAGGGGGCTTGAATGAGCAGTTCTTC.

The chain carries TRBV6-5 and TRBJ2-5; 9 bases agree with TRBD2. CDR1 is MNHEY and CDR2 is SVGAGI in the germline V gene. The trim removed 0 bases at V and 5 bases at J, leaving 4 bases unmatched. The length of the CDR3 is 15 residues. The CDR3 spells CASSYSASGAETQYF. As DNA, the CDR3 is TGTGCCAGCAGTTACTCGGCTAGCGGGGCGGAGACCCAGTACTTC.

The rearrangement joins TRBV12-3 or TRBV12-4 to TRBJ1-1, with D unresolved. The CDR3 sequence is 13 residues long. The V end lost 2 bases, the J end lost 1 base, and 5 bases lay between the germline ends. This chain's CDR3 is CASSLRGNTEAFF. CDR3 in DNA: TGTGCCAGCAGTTTACGCGGGAACACTGAAGCTTTCTTT.

The CDR3 sequence is CASRQGANTEAFF. The CDR3, as DNA: TGTGCCAGCAGACAGGGGGCCAACACTGAAGCTTTCTTT. The rearrangement uses TRBV6-5 and TRBJ1-1; 9 bases map to TRBD1. CDR1 and CDR2 from the germline V gene are MNHEY and SVGAGI. Trimming cost V 6 bases and J 2 bases; bases outside gene matches: 1. The CDR3 has 13 residues.

A remark on this clone: Different DNA sequences within this sample yield the same CDR3. The chain combines TRBV3-1 (or the pseudogene TRBV3-2) with TRBJ2-2; maybe TRBD1 (5 bases). With 4 bases removed from V and 9 bases from J, the gap between germline ends came to 21 bases. Germline V gives CDR1 LGHDT, CDR2 YNNKEL (reference sequence). This CDR3 region has 16 residues. As DNA, the CDR3 is TGTGCCAGCAGCCCCCCCCGTGACAGACCAACCCGGGAGCTGTTTTTT. Protein product: CASSPPRDRPTRELFF.

This chain joins TRBV6-5 and TRBJ2-5; D might be TRBD1 or TRBD2, each matching 5 bases. Trimming shortened V by 7 bases and J by 3 bases, and 15 bases separated the two germline ends. This CDR3 is 14 amino acids long. Looked up from germline, CDR1 is MNHEY and CDR2 is SVGAGI. The CDR3: CASTGARPKETQYF. CDR3 in DNA: TGTGCCAGCACCGGGGCCAGGCCAAAAGAGACCCAGTACTTC.

The rearrangement uses TRBV10-2 and TRBJ2-1; D assignment may be TRBD1 or TRBD2 (5 bases each). V was trimmed by 8 bases and J by 0 bases, leaving 14 bases between them. CDR1 WSHSY and CDR2 SAAADI come from the germline V gene. CDR3 size: 15 residues. CDR3 nucleotide sequence: TGCGCCAGCCGCCGGGACGGCGGCTCCTACAATGAGCAGTTCTTC. This sequence encodes CASRRDGGSYNEQFF.

The rearrangement joins TRBV2 to TRBJ1-2; D ambiguous. V was clipped by 4 bases and J by 7 bases, with 13 bases between them. Germline V gene sequence: CDR1 SNHLY, CDR2 FYNNEI. The length of the CDR3 is 13 residues. The CDR3 region has the DNA TGTGCCAGCAGTGCCCTCGGGGTTGGTGGCTACACCTTC. Residues: CASSALGVGGYTF.

The V and J genes are TRBV11-2 and TRBJ1-1, with D possibly being TRBD1 (5 bases). The germline CDR1 and CDR2 sequences are SGHAT and FQNNGV. This CDR3 comprises 14 residues. The V and J ends lost 6 bases and 1 base respectively, with 12 bases between them. CDR3 nucleotide sequence: TGTGCCAGCAGGGAAAGGGACGAGAACACTGAAGCTTTCTTT. Translated, it gives CASRERDENTEAFF. The variable domain in full, completed from reference TRBV11-2 and TRBJ1-1, reads EAGVAQSPRYKIIEKRQSVAFWCNPISGHATLYWYQQILGQGPKLLIQFQNNGVVDDSQLPKDRFSAERLKGVDSTLKIQPAKLEDSAVYLCASRERDENTEAFFGQGTRLTVV.

J is TRBJ1-6 and V is TRBV9, with D possibly matching TRBD1 (5 bases). Germline loops: CDR1 SGDLS, CDR2 YYNGEE. The CDR3 has 14 residues. Deletions cut 4 bases from V and 6 bases from J, with 11 bases between. The CDR3 sequence: CASSPRGSNSPLHF. The DNA of the CDR3 is TGTGCCAGCAGCCCCCGGGGCAGTAATTCACCCCTCCACTTT.

The chain combines TRBV12-3 or TRBV12-4 with TRBJ1-6, with D unresolved. V lost 1 base and J lost 8, with 6 bases in between. The CDR3 has 13 amino acids. The chain's CDR3 is CASSLVGDSPLHF. The CDR3 DNA reads as TGTGCCAGCAGTTTAGTCGGGGATTCACCCCTCCACTTT.

V is TRBV5-1 and J is TRBJ1-2; D call uncertain. The germline V gene has CDR1 SGHRS and CDR2 YFSETQ. V lost 0 bases and J 1 base, leaving 7 bases between the germline ends. This CDR3 region has 14 residues. The CDR3 nucleotides are TGCGCCAGCAGCTTGGGCAGTAATAACTATGGCTACACCTTC. Translated, it gives CASSLGSNNYGYTF.

The chain recombines TRBV27 with TRBJ2-2; D assignment may be TRBD1 or TRBD2 (5 bases each). The V and J ends lost 7 bases and 4 bases respectively, with 13 bases between them. The germline CDR1 and CDR2 sequences are MNHEY and SMNVEV (reference sequence). The CDR3 contains 14 residues. The CDR3 DNA is TGTGCCAGCACTTGGGGCGGACTCACCGGGGAGCTGTTTTTT. It encodes CASTWGGLTGELFF.